This T cell receptor (beta chain) was captured by sequencing in a study of cytomegalovirus exposure and HLA in healthy donors. Points from the study as a whole: Some public TCRs appeared in many individuals, while most sequences were rare.

On this clone itself: Its antigen is not known.

CDR1 and CDR2 from the germline V gene are SGHNT and YYREEE (reference sequence). The length of the CDR3 is 12 residues. V was trimmed by 6 bases and J by 7 bases, leaving 13 bases between them. Generated by immunoSEQ multiplex PCR, the TCRdb table keeps only in-frame clones and is missing some. The sample holds approximately 210,000 clones, roughly 83% seen once. Material for sequencing was PBMCs. This clonotype was sampled from a woman aged 18-30 years in good health and CMV-seronegative. V is TRBV5-4 and J is TRBJ2-5; D unresolved. The CDR3 loop reads CASILGDGTQYF. The CDR3 coding sequence is TGTGCCAGCATCCTTGGAGATGGGACCCAGTACTTC.